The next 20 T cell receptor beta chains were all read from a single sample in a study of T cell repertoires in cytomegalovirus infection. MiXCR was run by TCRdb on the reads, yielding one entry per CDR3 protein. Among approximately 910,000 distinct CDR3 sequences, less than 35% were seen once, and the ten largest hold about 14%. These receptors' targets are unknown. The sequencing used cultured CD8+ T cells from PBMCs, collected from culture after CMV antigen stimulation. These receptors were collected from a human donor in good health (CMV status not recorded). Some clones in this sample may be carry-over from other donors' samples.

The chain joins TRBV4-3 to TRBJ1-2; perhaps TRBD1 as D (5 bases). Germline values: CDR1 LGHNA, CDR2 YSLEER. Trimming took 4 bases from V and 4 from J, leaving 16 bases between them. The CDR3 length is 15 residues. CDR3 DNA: TGCGCCAGCAGCCTAGGGGTGAGCAACAGCTATGGCTACACCTTC. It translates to CASSLGVSNSYGYTF.

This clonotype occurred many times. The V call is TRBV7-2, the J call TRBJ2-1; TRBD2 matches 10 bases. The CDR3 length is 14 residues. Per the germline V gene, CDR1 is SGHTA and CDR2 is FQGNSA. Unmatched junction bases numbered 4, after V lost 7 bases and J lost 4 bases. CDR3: CASKGLAAYNEQFF. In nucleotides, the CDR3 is TGTGCCAGCAAAGGACTAGCGGCGTACAATGAGCAGTTCTTC.

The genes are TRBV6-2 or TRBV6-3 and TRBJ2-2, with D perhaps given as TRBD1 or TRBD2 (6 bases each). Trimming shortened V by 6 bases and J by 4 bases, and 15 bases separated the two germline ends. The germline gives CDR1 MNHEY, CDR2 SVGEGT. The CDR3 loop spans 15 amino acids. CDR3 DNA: TGTGCCAGCAGGGGGGGCAAGGAATCCACCGGGGAGCTGTTTTTT. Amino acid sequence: CASRGGKESTGELFF.

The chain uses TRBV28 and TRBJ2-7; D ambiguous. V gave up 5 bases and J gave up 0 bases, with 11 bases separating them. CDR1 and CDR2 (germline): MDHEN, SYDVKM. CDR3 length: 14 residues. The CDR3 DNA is TGTGCCAGCAGTCCTGACTCCTCCTCCTACGAGCAGTACGTC. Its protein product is CASSPDSSSYEQYV.

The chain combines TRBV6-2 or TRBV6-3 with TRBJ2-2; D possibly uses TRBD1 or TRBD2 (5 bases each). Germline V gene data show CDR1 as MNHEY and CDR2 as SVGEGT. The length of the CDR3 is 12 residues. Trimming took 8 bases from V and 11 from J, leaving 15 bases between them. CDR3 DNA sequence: TGTGCCAGCCTAGAGAAGAGGGGCGAGCTGTTTTTT. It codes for CASLEKRGELFF.

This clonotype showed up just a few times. In DNA, the CDR3 is TGTGCCAGCAGTCTCGGACAGTTCCATCGCTACGAGCAGTACTTC. This encodes CASSLGQFHRYEQYF. The chain recombines TRBV6-5 with TRBJ2-7, with D maybe TRBD1 (6 bases). Trimming pared 5 bases from V and 3 bases from J, leaving 17 bases between. The germline gives CDR1 MNHEY, CDR2 SVGAGI. This CDR3 contains 15 residues.

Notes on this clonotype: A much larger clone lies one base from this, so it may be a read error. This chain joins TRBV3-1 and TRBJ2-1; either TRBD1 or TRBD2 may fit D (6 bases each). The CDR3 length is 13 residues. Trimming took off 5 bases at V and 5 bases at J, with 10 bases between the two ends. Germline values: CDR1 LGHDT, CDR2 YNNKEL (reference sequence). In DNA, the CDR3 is TGTGCCAGCAGCTTTAGGGGGGACAATGAGCAGTTCTTC. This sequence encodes CASSFRGDNEQFF.

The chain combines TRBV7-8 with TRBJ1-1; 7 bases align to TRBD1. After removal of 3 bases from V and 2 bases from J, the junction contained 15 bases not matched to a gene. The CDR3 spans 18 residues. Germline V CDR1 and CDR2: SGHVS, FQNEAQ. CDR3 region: CASSLPTGLGITNTEAFF. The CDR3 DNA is TGTGCCAGCAGCTTGCCGACAGGGTTGGGCATCACTAACACTGAAGCTTTCTTT.

The CDR3 coding sequence is TGTGCCATCAGGACAGGAAACACCGGGGAGCTGTTTTTT. It codes for CAIRTGNTGELFF. The chain carries TRBV10-3 and TRBJ2-2, with D maybe TRBD1 (6 bases). Between the trimmed V and J ends, which lost 6 bases and 2 bases, there was a span of 7 bases. Germline V lookup: CDR1 ENHRY, CDR2 SYGVKD. The CDR3 spans 13 residues.

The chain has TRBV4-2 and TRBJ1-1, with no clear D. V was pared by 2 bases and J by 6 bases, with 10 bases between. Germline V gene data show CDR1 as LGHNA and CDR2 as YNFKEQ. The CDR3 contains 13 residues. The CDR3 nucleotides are TGTGCCAGCAGCCAACGGGGAGACGCTGAAGCTTTCTTT. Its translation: CASSQRGDAEAFF.

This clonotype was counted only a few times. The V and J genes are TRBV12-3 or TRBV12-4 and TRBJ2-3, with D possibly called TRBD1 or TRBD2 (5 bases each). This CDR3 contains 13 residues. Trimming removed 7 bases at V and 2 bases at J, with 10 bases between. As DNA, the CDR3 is TGTGCCAGCACCGGGGCTTCCACAGATACGCAGTATTTT. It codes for CASTGASTDTQYF.

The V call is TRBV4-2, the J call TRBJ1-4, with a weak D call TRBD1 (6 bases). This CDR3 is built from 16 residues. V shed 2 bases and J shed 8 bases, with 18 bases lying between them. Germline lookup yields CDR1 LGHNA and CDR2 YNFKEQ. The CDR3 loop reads CASSQHLGRGDEKLFF. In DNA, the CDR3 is TGTGCCAGCAGCCAACACCTGGGAAGGGGGGACGAAAAACTGTTTTTT.

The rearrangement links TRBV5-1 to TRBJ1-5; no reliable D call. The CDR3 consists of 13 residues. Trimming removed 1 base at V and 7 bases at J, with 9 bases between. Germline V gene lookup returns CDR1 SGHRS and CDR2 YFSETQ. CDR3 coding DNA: TGCGCCAGCAGCTTGCGGGGTTGGCAGCCCCAGCATTTT. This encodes CASSLRGWQPQHF.

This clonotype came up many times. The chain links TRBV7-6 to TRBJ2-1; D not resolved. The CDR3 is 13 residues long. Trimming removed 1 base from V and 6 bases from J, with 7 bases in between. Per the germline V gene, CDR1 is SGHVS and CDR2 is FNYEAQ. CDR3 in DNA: TGTGCCAGCAGCTTAGGGACCACCAATGAGCAGTTCTTC. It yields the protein CASSLGTTNEQFF.

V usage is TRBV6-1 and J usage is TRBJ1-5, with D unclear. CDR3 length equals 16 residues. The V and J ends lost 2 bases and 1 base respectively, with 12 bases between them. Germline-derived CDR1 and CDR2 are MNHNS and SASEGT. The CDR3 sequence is CASSEWAGGSNQPQHF. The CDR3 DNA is TGTGCCAGCAGTGAATGGGCTGGAGGGAGCAATCAGCCCCAGCATTTT.

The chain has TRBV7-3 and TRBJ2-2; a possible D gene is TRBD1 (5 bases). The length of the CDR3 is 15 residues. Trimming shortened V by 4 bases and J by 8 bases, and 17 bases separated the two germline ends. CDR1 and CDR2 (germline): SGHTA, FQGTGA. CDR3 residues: CASSSSRAGAGELFF. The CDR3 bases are TGTGCCAGCAGCTCCTCCAGGGCAGGCGCAGGGGAGCTGTTTTTT.

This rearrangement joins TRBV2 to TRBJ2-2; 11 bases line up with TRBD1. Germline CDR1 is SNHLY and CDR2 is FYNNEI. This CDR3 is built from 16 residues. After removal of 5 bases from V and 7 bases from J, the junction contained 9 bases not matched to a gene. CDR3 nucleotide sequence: TGTGCCAGCAGTCCGCGGGGACAGGGGGTGAACGGGGAGCTGTTTTTT. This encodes CASSPRGQGVNGELFF.

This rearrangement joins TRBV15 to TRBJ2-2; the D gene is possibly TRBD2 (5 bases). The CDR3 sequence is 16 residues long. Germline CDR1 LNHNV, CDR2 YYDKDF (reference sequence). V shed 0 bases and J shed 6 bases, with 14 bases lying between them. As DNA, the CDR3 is TGTGCCACCAGCAGAGATCCGGGGTTTGAAGCCGGGGAGCTGTTTTTT. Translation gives CATSRDPGFEAGELFF.

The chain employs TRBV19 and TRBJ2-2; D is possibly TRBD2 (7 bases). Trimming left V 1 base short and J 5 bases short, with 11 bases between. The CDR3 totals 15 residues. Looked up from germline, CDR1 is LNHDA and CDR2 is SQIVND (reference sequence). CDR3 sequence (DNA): TGTGCCAGTAGTATAGGGGGGGGCTATACCGGGGAGCTGTTTTTT. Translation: CASSIGGGYTGELFF.

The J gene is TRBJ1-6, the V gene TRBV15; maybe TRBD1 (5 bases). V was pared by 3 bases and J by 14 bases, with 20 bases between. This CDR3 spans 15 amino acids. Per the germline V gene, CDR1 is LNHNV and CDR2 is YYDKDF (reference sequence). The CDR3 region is CATSSSGTGRGTLHF. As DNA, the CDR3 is TGTGCCACCAGCAGTTCCGGGACCGGCCGGGGAACCCTCCACTTT.